The entry below gives a single TCR beta chain sequence along with its context. What it binds is unknown. This specimen belongs to a study of shared clonotypes between healthy human individuals. Overall study findings and caveats: In this cohort, only blood was sampled, and tissue repertoires likely differ.

The run depth of the assay was deep. Using immunoSEQ multiplex PCR, the repertoire was profiled, and TCRdb retains in-frame clones only, with some absent. This sample yields over a million clones, of which roughly 96% are seen a single time; roughly 1.2% belongs to the top ten. Germline V lookup: CDR1 LNHDA, CDR2 SQIVND (reference sequence). The CDR3 has 15 residues. Trimming shortened V by 6 bases and J by 3 bases, and 15 bases separated the two germline ends. This receptor was taken from a young man in good health. Input material: naive CD4+ T cells sorted from blood. As for subset: CD45RA+ positively selected. This chain uses TRBV19 with TRBJ1-5; perhaps TRBD1 as D (5 bases). The CDR3 sequence is CASRGSQGDNQPQHF. CDR3 bases: TGTGCCAGTAGGGGGTCCCAGGGAGACAATCAGCCCCAGCATTTT.